This T cell receptor beta chain is from a study of blood T cell repertoires in COVID-19. About the study: The United States, Italy and Spain were the sources of the acute and convalescent COVID-19 samples. The analysed material was cDNA or gDNA that came from T cells, B-cell-depleted T cells, or PBMCs.

Original data processing: It was from reference gene primer amplification that nucleated cell counts were estimated. Profiling relied on immunoSEQ multiplex PCR, and the TCRdb table lists in-frame clones only, not all of them. V and J calls and clone size are copied from that table; D and trimming were computed from the DNA. Among tens of thousands of clones listed, over 75% were seen once. There are 13 residues in the CDR3. Germline loops: CDR1 MDHEN, CDR2 SYDVKM. V lost 3 bases and J 8 bases, leaving 13 bases between the germline ends. This clone was found once. The chain combines TRBV28 with TRBJ1-2; maybe TRBD1 (6 bases). This receptor was obtained from a man between 65 and 85 years old with acute or convalescent COVID-19. The sample taken for sequencing was peripheral blood. The CDR3 bases are TGTGCCAGCAGTTTGTCGACAGGTTCGGGCTACACCTTC. Translated: CASSLSTGSGYTF.